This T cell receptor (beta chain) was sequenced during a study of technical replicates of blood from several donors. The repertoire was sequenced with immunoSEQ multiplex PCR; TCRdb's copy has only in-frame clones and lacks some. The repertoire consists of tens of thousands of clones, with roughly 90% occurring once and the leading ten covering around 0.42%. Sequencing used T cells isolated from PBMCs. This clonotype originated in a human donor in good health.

The DNA of the CDR3 is TGCGCCAGCAGCCCCGACAGCCCCAACTATGGCTACACCTTC. It is translated as CASSPDSPNYGYTF. The chain has TRBV5-1 and TRBJ1-2; tentatively, D is TRBD1 (5 bases). Germline CDR1 SGHRS, CDR2 YFSETQ. Trimming took off 4 bases at V and 2 bases at J, with 12 bases between the two ends. The CDR3 runs to 14 residues.